This T cell receptor beta chain was documented in a study of CXCR3-negative and CXCR3-positive naive CD8 T cells. General observations from the study: Both naive subsets had comparably high diversity; memory CD8+ cells much lower. For the naive subsets, surface CD5 was similar, and TCR strength was inferred from TRB CDR3 properties. CXCR3 expression partially decreased after cryopreservation; most assays used fresh PBMCs.

About this clonotype: Its specificity is unknown.

UMI-labeled TRB cDNA libraries were prepared by 5' RACE. For each CDR3 protein, TCRdb gives one entry from its re-call of the 5' RACE reads, without DNA. The sample holds about 40,000 distinct CDR3 sequences. This CDR3 region has 13 residues. CDR1 and CDR2 from the germline V gene are SQVTM and ANQGSEA. This clonotype was obtained from a human donor in good health. Some clones in this sample may be carry-over from other donors' samples. V and J are TRBV29-1 and TRBJ2-7; TCRdb calls TRBD1, which cannot be checked without DNA. What was sequenced was memory CD8+ T cells from blood. CDR3 region: CSVLTGGSYEQYF.